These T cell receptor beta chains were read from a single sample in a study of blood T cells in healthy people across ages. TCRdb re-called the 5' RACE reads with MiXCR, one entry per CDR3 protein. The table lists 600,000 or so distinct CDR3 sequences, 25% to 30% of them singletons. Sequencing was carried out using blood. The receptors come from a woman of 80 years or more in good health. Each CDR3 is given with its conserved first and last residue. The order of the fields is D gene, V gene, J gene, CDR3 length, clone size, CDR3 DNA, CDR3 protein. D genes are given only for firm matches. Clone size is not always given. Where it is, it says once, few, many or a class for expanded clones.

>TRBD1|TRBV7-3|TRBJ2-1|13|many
TGTGCCAGCAGCTTGAACAGGGGCGGTGAGCAGTTCTTC
CASSLNRGGEQFF
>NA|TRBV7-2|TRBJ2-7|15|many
TGTGCCAGCAGCGTGTCCCAAGACATGGGCTACGAGCAGTACTTC
CASSVSQDMGYEQYF
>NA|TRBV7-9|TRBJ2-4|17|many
TGTGCCAGCAGCCAAGAGTTCGGGGGGCTAGGTAAAAACATTCAGTACTTC
CASSQEFGGLGKNIQYF
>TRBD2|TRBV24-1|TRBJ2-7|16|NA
TGTGCCACCAGTGATCAGGGACTAGCGGACTACGATGAGCAGTACTTC
CATSDQGLADYDEQYF
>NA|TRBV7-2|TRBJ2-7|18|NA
TGTGCCAGCAGCTTTAGGGGCCTGTTAGTACAGGGGACTTACGAGCAGTACTTC
CASSFRGLLVQGTYEQYF
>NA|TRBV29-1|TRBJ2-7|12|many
TGCAGCGCCTCCAAGACCGGGATCGAGCAGTACTTC
CSASKTGIEQYF
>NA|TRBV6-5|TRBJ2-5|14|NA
TGTGCCAGCAGTTACGCAGGATTCGAAAAGACCCAGTACTTC
CASSYAGFEKTQYF
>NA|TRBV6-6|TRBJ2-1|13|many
TGTGCCAGCAGCCAGAGGCCCAGCAGTGAGCAGTTCTTC
CASSQRPSSEQFF
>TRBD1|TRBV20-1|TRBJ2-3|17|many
TGCAGTGCTAGTAGGGACAGGGGGCGCCGTGTAGCAGATACGCAGTATTTT
CSASRDRGRRVADTQYF
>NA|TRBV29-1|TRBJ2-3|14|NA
TGCAGCGTTCGGCCCAGGGACAGCACAGATACGCAGTATTTT
CSVRPRDSTDTQYF
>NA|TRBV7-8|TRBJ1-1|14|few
TGTGCCAGCAGCTTAGCGCAGTCGAACACTGAAGCTTTCTTT
CASSLAQSNTEAFF
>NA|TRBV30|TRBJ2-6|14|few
TGTGCCTGGAGTCAAGGGGTTGGGGCCAACGTCCTGACTTTC
CAWSQGVGANVLTF
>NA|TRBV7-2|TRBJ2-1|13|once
TGTGCCAGCAGCACCAGGGCAGGGAATGAGCAGTTCTTC
CASSTRAGNEQFF
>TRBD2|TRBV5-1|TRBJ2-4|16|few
TGCGCCAGCAGCTTTGGGTCGGGGGGAGCCAAAAACATTCAGTACTTC
CASSFGSGGAKNIQYF
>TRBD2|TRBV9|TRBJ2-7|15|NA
TGTGCCAGCAGCTTCGACGCGGGAGCTTACAACGAGCAGTACTTC
CASSFDAGAYNEQYF